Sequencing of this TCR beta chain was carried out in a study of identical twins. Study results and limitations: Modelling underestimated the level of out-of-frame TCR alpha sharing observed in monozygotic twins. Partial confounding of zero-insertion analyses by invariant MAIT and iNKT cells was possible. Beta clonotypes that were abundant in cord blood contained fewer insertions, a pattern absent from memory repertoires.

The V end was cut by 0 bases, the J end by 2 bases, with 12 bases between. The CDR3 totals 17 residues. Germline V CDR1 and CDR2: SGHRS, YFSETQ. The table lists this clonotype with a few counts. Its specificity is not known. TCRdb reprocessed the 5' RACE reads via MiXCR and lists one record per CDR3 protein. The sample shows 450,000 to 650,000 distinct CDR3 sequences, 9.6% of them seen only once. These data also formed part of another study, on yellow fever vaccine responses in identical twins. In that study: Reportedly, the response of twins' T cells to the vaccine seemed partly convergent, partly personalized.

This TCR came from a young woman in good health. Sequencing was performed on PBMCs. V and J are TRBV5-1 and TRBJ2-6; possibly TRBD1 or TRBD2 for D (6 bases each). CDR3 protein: CASSLAAGEAGANVLTF. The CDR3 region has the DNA TGCGCCAGCAGCTTGGCGGCAGGGGAGGCTGGGGCCAACGTCCTGACTTTC.